Listed here are 10 T cell receptor beta chains from one sample, sequenced in a study of identical twins (dated by TCRdb to 2016 to 2018). Libraries were built with 5' RACE. The reads were generated on an Illumina HiSeq 2000. Starting from the raw public reads, TCRdb applied fastp trimming at Q25, assembled clones with MiXCR and retained in-frame beta chains. Here each entry gathers all rows of one CDR3 protein and keeps the most common genes and DNA. For this sample the table gives about 430,000 distinct CDR3 sequences, of which about 18% were detected only once. The top ten clonotypes cover about 12% of the sample. The sequencing input was naive T cells sorted from blood. The sample's cell subset or site label, decoded: cells isolated with a human naive T-cell isolation kit. Receptor source: a man aged 50-60 years in good health.

The chain employs TRBV5-1 and TRBJ2-1; 12 bases match TRBD2. Germline V gene lookup returns CDR1 SGHRS and CDR2 YFSETQ. Trimming cost V 6 bases and J 4 bases; bases outside gene matches: 8. This CDR3 comprises 16 residues. CDR3 region: CASTPEGTSGYNEQFF. The CDR3 nucleotides are TGCGCCAGCACCCCGGAGGGGACTAGCGGGTACAATGAGCAGTTCTTC.

This chain's CDR3 is CASSQLEHHEQFF. CDR3 coding DNA: TGCGCCAGCAGCCAATTAGAACACCATGAGCAGTTCTTC. The chain couples TRBV4-1 to TRBJ2-1; no firm D call. CDR1 is MGHRA and CDR2 is YSYEKL in the germline V gene. Trimming shortened V by 2 bases and J by 8 bases, and 10 bases separated the two germline ends. The CDR3 spans 13 residues.

The chain couples TRBV20-1 to TRBJ2-2, with D perhaps matching TRBD1 (5 bases). Germline-derived CDR1 and CDR2 are DFQATT and SNEGSKA (reference sequence). The CDR3 is 17 amino acids. Trimming shortened V by 6 bases and J by 0 bases, and 20 bases separated the two germline ends. The CDR3 nucleotides are TGCAGTGCCAGAAGACGACTTGGACACGCGAACACCGGGGAGCTGTTTTTT. This codes for CSARRRLGHANTGELFF.

J is TRBJ2-3 and V is TRBV7-2; tentative D call: TRBD2 (5 bases). Trimming pared 5 bases from V and 4 bases from J, leaving 13 bases between. CDR3 length equals 14 residues. Germline V CDR1 and CDR2: SGHTA, FQGNSA. DNA for the CDR3: TGTGCCAGCAGCCAAAACGTGGGAGCAGATACGCAGTATTTT. Translated: CASSQNVGADTQYF. Full variable domain (outside the CDR3, taken from reference TRBV7-2 and TRBJ2-3): GAGVSQSPSNKVTEKGKDVELRCDPISGHTALYWYRQSLGQGLEFLIYFQGNSAPDKSGLPSDRFSAERTGGSVSTLTIQRTQQEDSAVYLCASSQNVGADTQYFGPGTRLTVL.

This clonotype was counted many times. The V call is TRBV5-1, the J call TRBJ2-2; D is ambiguous. The CDR3 spans 14 residues. Germline CDR1 SGHRS, CDR2 YFSETQ. V lost 4 bases and J 3 bases, leaving 10 bases between the germline ends. The DNA of the CDR3 is TGCGCCAGCAGCAAGGACGGATACACCGGGGAGCTGTTTTTT. This codes for CASSKDGYTGELFF.

The chain recombines TRBV5-6 with TRBJ2-1; 8 bases are a match to TRBD2. The CDR3 runs to 16 residues. The germline CDR1 and CDR2 sequences are SGHDT and YYEEEE. The trim removed 2 bases at V and 9 bases at J, leaving 13 bases unmatched. The CDR3 spells CASSFLSEREFGEQFF. The CDR3 DNA follows: TGTGCCAGCAGCTTCCTCTCCGAGCGGGAGTTTGGTGAGCAGTTCTTC.

This CDR3 is CSVGGGTSGIINIQYF. CDR3 DNA sequence: TGCAGCGTTGGGGGGGGGACTAGCGGAATTATAAACATTCAGTACTTC. The V and J genes are TRBV29-1 and TRBJ2-4; 11 positions match TRBD2. Per the germline V gene, CDR1 is SQVTM and CDR2 is ANQGSEA. The V gene end was trimmed by 4 bases and the J gene end by 6 bases; junction bases not matched to a gene: 11. This CDR3 contains 16 residues.

This clonotype was counted a few times. The chain is built from TRBV12-3 or TRBV12-4 and TRBJ1-2, with D perhaps TRBD1 (6 bases). This CDR3 comprises 13 residues. Trimming left V 7 bases short and J 7 bases short, with 16 bases between. Here the CDR3 DNA reads TGTGCCAGCACCCTAGGGAGGGGGGGTGGCTACACCTTC. This gives the protein CASTLGRGGGYTF.

In this sample, this clonotype turned up many times. This chain connects TRBV5-6 to TRBJ2-7; D ambiguous. The CDR3 has 14 residues. The germline V and J ends were trimmed by 1 base and 6 bases, with 14 bases remaining between them. Germline loops: CDR1 SGHDT, CDR2 YYEEEE. CDR3 in amino acids: CASSLRIDVVEQYF. CDR3 in DNA: TGTGCCAGCAGCTTGAGGATAGACGTTGTCGAGCAGTACTTC.

This clonotype was counted ten times or more. The CDR3, as DNA: TGCGCCAGCAGCCAAGAGGACAGGGGCGACCAAGAGACCCAGTACTTC. Translating it yields CASSQEDRGDQETQYF. This chain joins TRBV4-1 and TRBJ2-5, with 9 bases that match TRBD1. With 0 bases clipped from V and 0 bases from J, the junction kept 2 bases outside the gene matches. CDR1 is MGHRA and CDR2 is YSYEKL in the germline V gene. This CDR3 has 16 amino acids.